This T cell receptor (beta chain) stems from a study of cytomegalovirus exposure and HLA in healthy donors. The CDR3 totals 14 residues. Germline V CDR1 and CDR2: SGHTA, FQGNSA. V lost 4 bases to trimming and J lost 6 bases, with 16 bases between them. The PCR made use of 60 Vbeta and 13 Jbeta primers. The data were produced by immunoSEQ multiplex PCR, yet TCRdb's version contains in-frame clones alone and is incomplete. The sample consists of 150,000 or so clones, 70% to 90% of them appearing once. Concerning this clone: Its antigen is as yet unknown.

Study-level findings and limits: Within the data, a cluster of highly shared sequence variants was likely a sequencing artifact. Reported performance of the classifier showed diagnosis of cytomegalovirus status with high specificity and sensitivity.

The source material was PBMCs. This clonotype was sampled from a man in his late teens or twenties in good health and CMV-seropositive. V gene TRBV7-2 combines with J gene TRBJ2-7; TRBD1 might be the D (6 bases). The chain's CDR3 is CASSYLAGVGEQYF. The CDR3 coding sequence is TGTGCCAGCAGCTACCTCGCAGGGGTGGGCGAGCAGTACTTC.